A selection of T cell receptor beta chains follows, all from one sample in a study of response to subunit inactivated influenza vaccine. In TCRdb, the RT-PCR reads were re-called with MiXCR into one record per CDR3 protein. Of some 200,000 distinct CDR3 sequences listed, about 12% were seen once; the top ten hold less than 30%. These data also formed part of another study, on T cells expressing NK-cell markers.

The material was CD8+ T cells sorted from PBMCs, obtained roughly 12 days after vaccination. These TCRs come from a man aged 50 to 60 who received an inactivated influenza vaccine. Each CDR3 is given with its conserved first and last residue. A D gene is named only where the DNA matches it firmly. The size field is filled for only some rows; it gives once, few, many or a size class.

TRBV5-1	TRBJ1-5	few	-	CASSLRQEPNQPQHF	TGCGCCAGCAGCTTGAGACAGGAGCCCAATCAGCCCCAGCATTTT
TRBV11-2	TRBJ2-1	-	TRBD2	CASSPSGVYNEQFF	TGTGCCAGCAGCCCTAGCGGGGTATACAATGAGCAGTTCTTC
TRBV9	TRBJ2-7	-	-	CASSVTGQSEQYF	TGCGCCAGCAGCGTTACAGGGCAGAGCGAGCAGTACTTC
TRBV7-7	TRBJ2-5	many	-	CASSLKSEQKQETQYF	TGTGCTAGCAGCTTAAAGAGCGAGCAAAAACAAGAGACCCAGTACTTC
TRBV15	TRBJ2-4	few	-	CATSRDLVAVAKNIQYF	TGTGCCACCAGCAGAGATTTGGTAGCGGTAGCCAAAAACATTCAGTACTTC
TRBV29-1	TRBJ1-1	few	-	CSVDGLLGPEAFF	TGCAGCGTTGACGGGCTCCTAGGGCCTGAAGCTTTCTTT
TRBV10-3	TRBJ2-1	-	-	CAISDTGDPSYNEQFF	TGTGCCATCAGTGACACGGGGGACCCCTCCTACAATGAGCAGTTCTTC
TRBV19	TRBJ2-5	-	TRBD2	CASSIGLAGGETQYF	TGTGCCAGTAGTATAGGCCTAGCGGGAGGAGAGACCCAGTACTTC
TRBV28	TRBJ2-7	-	TRBD2	CASSLTGGAGSYEQYF	TGTGCCAGCAGTTTAACGGGGGGGGCTGGTTCCTACGAGCAGTACTTC
TRBV7-2	TRBJ1-1	-	-	CASSLNPEGTEAFF	TGTGCCAGCAGCCTCAATCCAGAGGGGACTGAAGCTTTCTTT
TRBV28	TRBJ2-6	many	-	CASSLSRRSGANVLTF	TGTGCCAGCAGTTTATCGCGACGGTCTGGGGCCAACGTCCTGACTTTC
TRBV12-3/TRBV12-4	TRBJ2-3	-	TRBD1	CASSPPGTGDTQYF	TGTGCCAGCAGTCCTCCCGGGACAGGGGATACGCAGTATTTT
TRBV6-1	TRBJ1-1	few	-	CASSEARQLTEAFF	TGTGCCAGCAGTGAAGCAAGGCAGTTAACTGAAGCTTTCTTT
TRBV4-3	TRBJ2-3	few	TRBD2	CASSQGFLAGDTDTQYF	TGCGCCAGCAGCCAAGGTTTCTTAGCGGGAGATACAGATACGCAGTATTTT
TRBV11-3	TRBJ1-1	-	-	CASSLAFGSEAFF	TGTGCCAGCAGCTTAGCATTTGGCTCTGAAGCTTTCTTT
TRBV7-3	TRBJ2-3	few	-	CASSLTRQDKDTQYF	TGTGCCAGCAGCTTAACGCGACAGGACAAAGATACGCAGTATTTT
TRBV3-1	TRBJ1-1	few	-	CASSQENSNEAFF	TGTGCCAGCAGCCAAGAAAACAGTAATGAAGCTTTCTTT
TRBV12-3/TRBV12-4	TRBJ2-7	many	TRBD1	CASSLEGGQGKGEQYF	TGTGCCAGCAGCCTCGAGGGGGGACAGGGGAAAGGCGAGCAGTACTTC
TRBV14	TRBJ2-1	few	TRBD2	CASSQDPGLAGRDEQFF	TGTGCCAGCAGCCAAGATCCGGGACTAGCAGGGCGAGATGAGCAGTTCTTC
TRBV7-9	TRBJ1-2	-	-	CASSFPREGRASGYTF	TGTGCCAGCAGCTTCCCCAGGGAAGGACGGGCTAGCGGCTACACCTTC